This T cell receptor (beta chain) was found in a study of blood T cell repertoires in COVID-19. Study in general: The study drew acute and convalescent COVID-19 samples from the United States, Italy and Spain. Nucleic acid was either cDNA or gDNA, and it came from T cells, B-cell-depleted T cells, or PBMCs.

The V and J ends lost 4 bases and 0 bases, in that order; junction bases with no gene match: 3. Germline V gene data show CDR1 as SGDLS and CDR2 as YYNGEE. The CDR3 loop spans 15 amino acids. Original processing methods: Amplification with reference gene primers provided the estimates of nucleated cell counts. Here immunoSEQ multiplex PCR was the method, and the copy in TCRdb shows in-frame clones only, minus some. Clone size and V and J calls were adopted from that table, with D and trimming inferred from the DNA. The table shows 190,000 or so clones, with approximately 80% occurring only once. This clonotype was sampled from a man aged 50 or older who had recovered from COVID-19. This rearrangement joins TRBV9 to TRBJ2-3; 9 bases match TRBD2. The specimen sequenced was peripheral blood. CDR3 region: CASSLTSGSTDTQYF. The CDR3 nucleotides read TGTGCCAGCAGCCTGACTAGCGGAAGCACAGATACGCAGTATTTT.